Given below is one TCR beta chain in context. This entry comes from a study of T cell changes during pregnancy in multiple sclerosis. The CDR3 totals 16 residues. The repertoire was sequenced with immunoSEQ multiplex PCR; TCRdb's copy has only in-frame clones and lacks some. The data hold 15,000 to 20,000 clones, with approximately 88% observed a single time. This sequence was found in a female donor in good health, enrolled as a control in a pregnancy study. The rearrangement links TRBV12-1 to TRBJ1-4; TRBD1 is the table's D call and was not checked against the DNA. TRBV12-1 is a listed pseudogene. Sequenced here: CD8+ T cells from peripheral blood mononuclear cells, sampled after pregnancy. The CDR3 bases are TGTGCCAGCACCCCCGACAGGGGCTTTAGGGGGGAAAAACTGTTTTTT. It codes for CASTPDRGFRGEKLFF.